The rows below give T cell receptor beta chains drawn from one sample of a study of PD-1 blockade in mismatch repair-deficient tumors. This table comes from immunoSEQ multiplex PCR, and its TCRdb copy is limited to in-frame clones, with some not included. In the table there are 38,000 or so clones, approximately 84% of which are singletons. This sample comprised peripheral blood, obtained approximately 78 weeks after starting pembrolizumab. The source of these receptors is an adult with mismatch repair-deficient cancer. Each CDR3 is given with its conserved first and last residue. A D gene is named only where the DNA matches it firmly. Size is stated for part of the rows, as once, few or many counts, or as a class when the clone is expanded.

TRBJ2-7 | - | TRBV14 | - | CASSQGDSSYEQYF | TGTGCCAGCAGCCAAGGAGACAGCTCCTACGAGCAGTACTTC
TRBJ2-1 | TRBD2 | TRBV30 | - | CAWRTGTSVYNEQFF | TGTGCCTGGCGCACCGGGACTAGCGTATACAATGAGCAGTTCTTC
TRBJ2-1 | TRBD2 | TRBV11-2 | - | CASSLVLRAGGIYNEQFF | TGTGCCAGCAGCTTAGTACTAAGAGCGGGAGGGATCTACAATGAGCAGTTCTTC
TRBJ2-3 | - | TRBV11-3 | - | CASTREGSETDTQYF | TGTGCCAGCACCCGCGAGGGATCGGAAACAGATACGCAGTATTTT
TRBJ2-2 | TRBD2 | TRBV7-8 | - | CASGTKNTGELFF | TGTGCCAGCGGGACTAAGAACACCGGGGAGCTGTTTTTT
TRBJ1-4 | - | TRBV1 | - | CTSSQDSAFGNEKLFF | TGCACCAGCAGCCAAGATAGTGCATTTGGAAATGAAAAACTGTTTTTT
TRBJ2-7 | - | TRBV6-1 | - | CASNNYRQDEQYF | TGTGCCAGCAACAACTACCGCCAGGACGAGCAGTACTTC
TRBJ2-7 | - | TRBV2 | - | CASKTGHSYEQYF | TGTGCCAGCAAAACAGGTCACTCCTACGAGCAGTACTTC
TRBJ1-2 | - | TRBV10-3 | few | CALRHEAGSNYGYTF | TGTGCCCTGAGACATGAGGCAGGTTCTAACTATGGCTACACCTTC
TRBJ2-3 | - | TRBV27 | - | CASSLRDPDTQYF | TGTGCCAGCAGTTTACGGGACCCAGATACGCAGTATTTT
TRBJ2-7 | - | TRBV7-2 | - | CASLLRGTGGDEQYF | TGTGCCAGTCTCCTGAGAGGGACGGGCGGGGACGAGCAGTACTTC
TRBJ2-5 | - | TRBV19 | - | CASSAVEISQVFQETQYF | TGTGCCAGTAGTGCCGTTGAGATTTCCCAAGTTTTCCAAGAGACCCAGTACTTC
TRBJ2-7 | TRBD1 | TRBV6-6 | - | CASSPDREPYEQYF | TGTGCCAGCAGTCCCGACAGGGAGCCCTACGAGCAGTACTTC
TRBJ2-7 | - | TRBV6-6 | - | CASSFHQKDEQYF | TGTGCCAGCAGTTTCCACCAAAAGGACGAGCAGTACTTC
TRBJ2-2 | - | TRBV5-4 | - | CASSLYGGQVYTGELFF | TGTGCCAGCAGCTTGTATGGGGGGCAAGTTTACACCGGGGAGCTGTTTTTT
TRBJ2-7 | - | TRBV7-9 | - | CASSFGGLDEQYF | TGTGCCAGCAGCTTTGGGGGGCTCGACGAGCAGTACTTC
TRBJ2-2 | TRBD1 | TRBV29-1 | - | CSAGGWNTGELFF | TGCAGTGCAGGGGGCTGGAACACCGGGGAGCTGTTTTTT
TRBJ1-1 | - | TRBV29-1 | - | CSVEYSLGAFF | TGCAGCGTTGAATACAGCCTGGGGGCTTTCTTT